Presented here are 16 T cell receptor beta chains from one specimen sequenced in a study of identical twins listed by TCRdb under 2016. The library was built by means of 5' RACE. The sequencer was an Illumina HiSeq 2000. The raw public reads went through TCRdb reprocessing: fastp at Q25, MiXCR clone calling, in-frame beta chains kept. Rows are combined by CDR3 protein, so each entry shows the most common genes and DNA. Across this sample there are approximately 690,000 distinct CDR3 sequences, with roughly 6% seen only once. Under 2% of the sample is held by the ten biggest clonotypes. The sample consisted of naive T cells sorted from blood. According to the study, the label for this sample's cell subset or site signals: cells isolated with a human naive T-cell isolation kit. Every receptor here comes from a man between 18 and 29 years old in good health.

V is TRBV12-3 or TRBV12-4 and J is TRBJ2-2; D ambiguous. The CDR3 contains 13 residues. Trimming removed 6 bases from V and 3 bases from J, with 8 bases in between. CDR3 protein: CASRSTDTGELFF. The CDR3 DNA sequence: TGTGCCAGCAGGTCTACAGACACCGGGGAGCTGTTTTTT.

This chain links TRBV5-4 with TRBJ2-3; 10 positions agree with TRBD2. Germline-derived CDR1 and CDR2 are SGHNT and YYREEE (reference sequence). The CDR3 runs to 15 residues. Unmatched junction bases numbered 3, after V lost 0 bases and J lost 5 bases. CDR3 residues: CASSLGLAGEDTQYF. The CDR3 coding sequence is TGTGCCAGCAGCTTGGGACTAGCGGGTGAAGATACGCAGTATTTT.

This clonotype was found many times. The CDR3 DNA follows: TGCAGTGCTAGCCTGACTAGCGGGAACGTGAATGAGCAGTTCTTC. This gives the protein CSASLTSGNVNEQFF. The chain carries TRBV20-1 and TRBJ2-1, with 11 bases fitting TRBD2. V was pared by 3 bases and J by 7 bases, with 8 bases of the junction left unmatched. The CDR3 covers 15 residues. Germline V gives CDR1 DFQATT, CDR2 SNEGSKA (reference sequence).

Many counts were recorded for this clonotype. The chain joins TRBV27 to TRBJ2-7; TRBD2 agrees at 10 bases. There are 14 residues in the CDR3. The germline V gene encodes CDR1 MNHEY and CDR2 SMNVEV (reference sequence). V shed 8 bases, J shed 1 base, and the junction held 5 bases outside the gene matches. The CDR3 DNA sequence: TGTGCCAGCGGACCGGGACTAGCGTCCTACGAGCAGTACTTC. Translating gives CASGPGLASYEQYF.

J is TRBJ1-1 and V is TRBV5-1; no firm D call. The germline CDR1 and CDR2 sequences are SGHRS and YFSETQ. V lost 2 bases, J lost 4 bases, and 18 bases lay in between. The CDR3 spans 16 residues. The CDR3 DNA is TGCGCCAGCAGCTTCTCTAGGGATCCGGGTGGCACTGAAGCTTTCTTT. This codes for CASSFSRDPGGTEAFF.

This chain uses TRBV25-1 with TRBJ1-6; D is undetermined. The V and J ends lost 1 base and 7 bases respectively, with 11 bases between them. This CDR3 has 15 residues. CDR1 and CDR2 from the germline V gene are MGHDK and SYGVNS. The CDR3 DNA sequence: TGTGCCAGCAGTGAATCTGGGCAAACCAATTCACCCCTCCACTTT. It specifies CASSESGQTNSPLHF. The variable domain in full, completed from reference TRBV25-1 and TRBJ1-6, reads EADIYQTPRYLVIGTGKKITLECSQTMGHDKMYWYQQDPGMELHLIHYSYGVNSTEKGDLSSESTVSRIRTEHFPLTLESARPSHTSQYLCASSESGQTNSPLHFGNGTRLTVT.

This clonotype has at least ten counts. CDR3 sequence reads: CATIDAGQGATGELFF. The CDR3 bases are TGTGCCACTATCGACGCGGGACAGGGGGCTACCGGGGAGCTGTTTTTT. The chain uses TRBV12-3 or TRBV12-4 and TRBJ2-2, with 12 nucleotides matching TRBD1. The junction had 11 bases not matched to a gene; V was cut back by 10 bases and J by 5 bases. The CDR3 spans 16 residues.

This clonotype was counted between two and nine times. This rearrangement joins TRBV5-1 to TRBJ2-1, with 7 bases matching TRBD2. V lost 4 bases, J lost 0 bases, and 19 bases stayed unmatched. The CDR3 consists of 20 residues. In germline, CDR1 is SGHRS, CDR2 YFSETQ. The CDR3 loop is CASSGDYGRSLKSSYNEQFF. DNA of the CDR3: TGCGCCAGCAGCGGGGACTACGGACGAAGCTTGAAAAGCTCCTACAATGAGCAGTTCTTC. The full variable domain, in which reference TRBV5-1 and TRBJ2-1 provide the parts outside the CDR3, is KAGVTQTPRYLIKTRGQQVTLSCSPISGHRSVSWYQQTPGQGLQFLFEYFSETQRNKGNFPGRFSGRQFSNSRSEMNVSTLELGDSALYLCASSGDYGRSLKSSYNEQFFGPGTRLTVL.

This clonotype was counted many times. The chain couples TRBV29-1 to TRBJ1-1; D unclear. The germline V gene has CDR1 SQVTM and CDR2 ANQGSEA. Trimming removed 4 bases from V and 0 bases from J, with 9 bases in between. The CDR3 sequence is 13 residues long. DNA for the CDR3: TGCAGCGTTGGGACCGCTATGAACACTGAAGCTTTCTTT. Translating it yields CSVGTAMNTEAFF.

This clonotype was detected a few times. The chain couples TRBV27 to TRBJ2-1; the D gene is possibly TRBD2 (5 bases). The V end was cut by 1 base, the J end by 2 bases, with 9 bases between. The CDR3 covers 15 residues. CDR1 and CDR2 (germline): MNHEY, SMNVEV (reference sequence). CDR3 sequence reads: CASSLLGSTYNEQFF. In DNA, the CDR3 is TGTGCCAGCAGTTTATTAGGGAGCACCTACAATGAGCAGTTCTTC.

The chain carries TRBV28 and TRBJ2-3; maybe TRBD1 (5 bases). Germline lookup yields CDR1 MDHEN and CDR2 SYDVKM. V was cut by 5 bases and J by 4 bases, with 13 bases left in between. This CDR3 is built from 14 residues. The CDR3 spells CASSPLRVADTQYF. Here the CDR3 DNA reads TGTGCCAGCAGTCCCCTCAGGGTTGCAGATACGCAGTATTTT. Full variable domain (outside the CDR3, taken from reference TRBV28 and TRBJ2-3): DVKVTQSSRYLVKRTGEKVFLECVQDMDHENMFWYRQDPGLGLRLIYFSYDVKMKEKGDIPEGYSVSREKKERFSLILESASTNQTSMYLCASSPLRVADTQYFGPGTRLTVL.

In its sample, this clonotype was seen a few times. The chain uses TRBV5-4 and TRBJ2-4; D could derive from TRBD1 or TRBD2 (6 bases each). The V end was cut by 6 bases, the J end by 7 bases, with 14 bases between. The CDR3 covers 13 residues. Germline-derived CDR1 and CDR2 are SGHNT and YYREEE (reference sequence). CDR3 coding DNA: TGTGCCAGCACCGCCGGGGGCATGAACATTCAGTACTTC. The encoded protein is CASTAGGMNIQYF.

The chain uses TRBV7-9 and TRBJ2-1, with D perhaps matching TRBD1 or TRBD2 (5 bases each). Between the trimmed V and J ends, which lost 2 bases and 5 bases, there was a span of 10 bases. The V gene's germline CDR1 is SEHNR and CDR2 FQNEAQ (reference sequence). The CDR3 has 14 amino acids. CDR3 in DNA: TGTGCCAGCAGCTTAAGGGACGTTGACAATGAGCAGTTCTTC. Its protein product is CASSLRDVDNEQFF.

In its sample, this clonotype was seen many times. The rearrangement links TRBV20-1 to TRBJ1-1; a weak D match, TRBD1 (6 bases). V lost 0 bases to trimming and J lost 8 bases, with 16 bases between them. CDR1 DFQATT and CDR2 SNEGSKA come from the germline V gene (reference sequence). This CDR3 has 14 residues. CDR3 loop: CSARDLTEGEEAFF. As DNA, the CDR3 is TGCAGTGCTAGAGATCTTACTGAGGGGGAGGAAGCTTTCTTT.

This clonotype appeared many times. The chain employs TRBV15 and TRBJ1-1; D ambiguous. Germline loops: CDR1 LNHNV, CDR2 YYDKDF (reference sequence). This CDR3 spans 14 amino acids. V shed 1 base and J shed 1 base, with 7 bases lying between them. Here the CDR3 DNA reads TGTGCCACCAGCAGAGTGAGGGCGAACACTGAAGCTTTCTTT. Residues: CATSRVRANTEAFF.

This clonotype has at least ten counts. This chain connects TRBV7-2 to TRBJ1-3, with D maybe TRBD1 (6 bases). V dropped 5 bases and J dropped 2 bases, with 19 bases sitting between them. The germline V gene has CDR1 SGHTA and CDR2 FQGNSA. This CDR3 has 17 residues. The CDR3 protein is CASSLRTGNPAGNTIYF. The CDR3 DNA follows: TGTGCCAGCAGCCTAAGAACAGGGAACCCCGCTGGAAACACCATATATTTT.